A single sample gave rise to the 30 T cell receptor beta chains below, sequenced in a study of neurological immune-mediated disorders (dated by TCRdb to between 2019 and 2020). The sample's time point, from its label and the paper: longitudinal time-point 3. The library was made by 5' RACE. Sequencing relied on an Illumina HiSeq 2500. The public sequencing data were trimmed at Q25 with fastp and processed into clonotypes with MiXCR by TCRdb, which kept only in-frame beta chains. For every CDR3 protein sequence, its rows merge into one entry that carries the most common genes and DNA. The sample data list under 130,000 distinct CDR3 sequences, and 11% of these were observed just once. The ten largest clones take up under 3.5% of the sample. Sequenced material: PBMCs. The source is a female donor with HTLV-1-associated myelopathy (HAM/TSP).

Many counts were recorded for this clonotype. J is TRBJ1-5 and V is TRBV10-2, with D maybe TRBD1 (5 bases). Germline assignment: CDR1 WSHSY and CDR2 SAAADI. The germline V and J ends were trimmed by 3 bases and 0 bases, with 9 bases remaining between them. The CDR3 runs 15 residues. CDR3 amino acids: CASSDRAYSNQPQHF. The CDR3 coding sequence is TGCGCCAGCAGTGACAGGGCGTATAGCAATCAGCCCCAGCATTTT.

The table lists this clonotype with many counts. The genes are TRBV14 and TRBJ2-1, with a tentative D call TRBD1 (5 bases). Germline CDR1 reads SGHDN; CDR2 reads FVKESK. The CDR3 is 14 residues long. V was trimmed by 2 bases and J by 9 bases, leaving 14 bases between them. For the CDR3, the DNA is TGTGCCAGCAGCCAATTTGCGATTCAGGGTGAGCAGTTCTTC. Protein sequence: CASSQFAIQGEQFF.

There are a few counts of this clonotype. J is TRBJ2-3 and V is TRBV20-1; 7 nucleotides agree with TRBD2. The germline CDR1 and CDR2 sequences are DFQATT and SNEGSKA (reference sequence). The CDR3 runs 15 residues. Trimming took 2 bases from V and 6 from J; bases not matched to a gene: 11. In nucleotides, the CDR3 is TGCAGTGCTAGACGTTCTAGCGGCATCTTGGATACGCAGTATTTT. It encodes CSARRSSGILDTQYF.

This clonotype was found a few times. The chain has TRBV5-1 and TRBJ1-3, with D possibly being TRBD1 (6 bases). The ends were cut back, 4 bases at V and 9 bases at J, with 20 bases in the middle. This CDR3 region has 15 residues. Germline CDR1 reads SGHRS; CDR2 reads YFSETQ. CDR3 residues: CASSAETGSGRTIYF. The CDR3 nucleotides read TGCGCCAGCAGCGCCGAGACAGGTTCGGGACGCACCATATATTTT.

In its sample, this clonotype was seen many times. The chain's CDR3 is CASSLEAGKGTEAFF. The CDR3 bases are TGCGCCAGCAGCTTGGAAGCGGGGAAGGGGACTGAAGCTTTCTTT. The V gene is TRBV5-1, the J gene TRBJ1-1; possibly TRBD1 for D (5 bases). Germline V lookup: CDR1 SGHRS, CDR2 YFSETQ. V was clipped by 0 bases and J by 5 bases, with 14 bases between them. There are 15 residues in the CDR3.

This clonotype was detected ten times or more. The chain combines TRBV10-3 with TRBJ1-1, with a weak D call TRBD1 (6 bases). V shed 8 bases and J shed 4 bases, with 20 bases lying between them. The CDR3 is made up of 15 amino acids. CDR1 is ENHRY and CDR2 is SYGVKD in the germline V gene. The CDR3 DNA sequence: TGTGCCATCCGCACAGGGCAATTGCGTGGCACTGAAGCTTTCTTT. It codes for CAIRTGQLRGTEAFF.

The table lists this clonotype with a count of one. A much larger clone lies one base from this, so it may be a read error. The CDR3 DNA reads as TGCGCCAGCATCAAATCCCTGACCTACGAGCAGTACTTC. Its protein is CASIKSLTYEQYF. V and J are TRBV5-1 and TRBJ2-7, with unresolved D. The CDR3 totals 13 residues. The V gene's germline CDR1 is SGHRS and CDR2 YFSETQ. V was clipped by 6 bases and J by 2 bases, with 12 bases between them.

Ten or more counts support this clonotype. V and J are TRBV20-1 and TRBJ2-2; D may match TRBD1 or TRBD2 (5 bases each). CDR3 size: 14 residues. Trimming took 5 bases from V and 7 from J, leaving 17 bases between them. Germline V gene sequence: CDR1 DFQATT, CDR2 SNEGSKA (reference sequence). CDR3 sequence (DNA): TGCAGTGCTGGATCCGGGACGGCGGGCGGGGAGCTGTTTTTT. This gives the protein CSAGSGTAGGELFF.

Note on this clonotype: Possible read error: a much larger clone is one base away. J is TRBJ2-1 and V is TRBV20-1, with 7 bases lining up with TRBD1. This CDR3 comprises 13 residues. Germline assignment: CDR1 DFQATT and CDR2 SNEGSKA (reference sequence). Trimming removed 7 bases from V and 5 bases from J; junction bases left unmatched: 8. CDR3: CSGTGSQNNEQFF. The DNA of the CDR3 is TGCAGTGGGACAGGTTCTCAAAACAATGAGCAGTTCTTC.

As to this clonotype: One base away lies a much larger clone, so this may be a sequencing read error. This chain joins TRBV5-1 and TRBJ2-2, with D perhaps matching TRBD2 (6 bases). Germline CDR1 reads SGHRS; CDR2 reads YFSETQ. Trimming stripped 4 bases from V and 5 bases from J, with 12 bases between. This CDR3 spans 14 amino acids. The CDR3 here is CASSQEGRTGELFF. The CDR3 nucleotides are TGCGCCAGCAGCCAGGAGGGGAGGACCGGGGAGCTGTTTTTT.

This clonotype was recorded at least ten times. The CDR3 region is CASAHTGGTEETQYF. CDR3 nucleotide sequence: TGTGCCAGCGCACACACAGGAGGGACGGAAGAGACCCAGTACTTC. The genes are TRBV9 and TRBJ2-5, with a weak D call TRBD2 (6 bases). Germline V CDR1 and CDR2: SGDLS, YYNGEE. Trimming removed 7 bases at V and 3 bases at J, with 19 bases between. The CDR3 is made up of 15 amino acids.

This clonotype was seen repeatedly, ten times or more. CDR3 sequence reads: CSASTREAGGDEQFF. CDR3 sequence (DNA): TGCAGTGCTAGTACTCGGGAGGCGGGGGGGGATGAGCAGTTCTTC. The chain employs TRBV20-1 and TRBJ2-1, with 9 bases identical to TRBD2. The CDR3 has 15 amino acids. J lost 8 bases, V lost 3 bases, and 11 bases had no gene match. CDR1 DFQATT and CDR2 SNEGSKA come from the germline V gene (reference sequence).

This clonotype was counted many times. The chain recombines TRBV11-2 with TRBJ2-3; no reliable D call. CDR1 is SGHAT, CDR2 FQNNGV, per germline. CDR3 length equals 13 residues. Trimming left V 3 bases short and J 5 bases short, with 9 bases between. The CDR3 region is CASSLDRLDTQYF. The CDR3 DNA sequence: TGTGCCAGCAGCTTGGACCGCCTAGATACGCAGTATTTT. Variable domain in full (rest from reference TRBV11-2 and TRBJ2-3): EAGVAQSPRYKIIEKRQSVAFWCNPISGHATLYWYQQILGQGPKLLIQFQNNGVVDDSQLPKDRFSAERLKGVDSTLKIQPAKLEDSAVYLCASSLDRLDTQYFGPGTRLTVL.

This clonotype was counted many times. V usage is TRBV20-1 and J usage is TRBJ2-7; 7 bases agree with TRBD2. J was trimmed by 3 bases and V by 1 base; bases with no gene match: 3. Germline CDR1 and CDR2: DFQATT and SNEGSKA (reference sequence). The CDR3 totals 13 residues. CDR3 DNA sequence: TGCAGTGCTAGAGGCCTAGCGGACTACGAGCAGTACTTC. Its translation: CSARGLADYEQYF.

This clonotype was recorded at least ten times. V and J are TRBV9 and TRBJ2-7, with TRBD1 identical over 7 bases. The ends lost 0 bases at V and 0 bases at J; junction bases unmatched: 3. The germline V gene has CDR1 SGDLS and CDR2 YYNGEE. The CDR3 has 15 amino acids. The CDR3 DNA sequence: TGTGCCAGCAGCGTAGACGGGACAGCCTCCTACGAGCAGTACTTC. Translated, it gives CASSVDGTASYEQYF.

At least ten counts were recorded for this clonotype. The chain links TRBV18 to TRBJ2-3; D uncertain. Germline V CDR1 and CDR2: KGHSH, LQKENI. The ends were cut back, 3 bases at V and 5 bases at J, with 12 bases in the middle. CDR3 length: 14 amino acids. Here the CDR3 DNA reads TGTGCCAGCTCACCTTCAAGGGCAGGAGATACGCAGTATTTT. This translates into CASSPSRAGDTQYF.

At least ten counts were recorded for this clonotype. The genes are TRBV5-1 and TRBJ2-3, with TRBD2 identical over 7 bases. V gave up 4 bases and J gave up 0 bases; unmatched junction bases: 2. Germline CDR1 is SGHRS and CDR2 is YFSETQ. The CDR3 is 14 residues long. The CDR3 DNA reads TGCGCCAGCAGCGCGGGGGAAAGCACAGATACGCAGTATTTT. Protein sequence: CASSAGESTDTQYF.

This clonotype came up many times. The V and J genes are TRBV20-1 and TRBJ2-7, with D tentatively TRBD2 (5 bases). Germline-derived CDR1 and CDR2 are DFQATT and SNEGSKA (reference sequence). This CDR3 contains 13 residues. V lost 5 bases to trimming and J lost 7 bases, with 18 bases between them. The CDR3 loop is CSARSTSRGEQYF. In nucleotides, the CDR3 is TGCAGTGCTCGATCGACATCCAGAGGGGAGCAGTACTTC.

The chain joins TRBV5-1 to TRBJ1-1, with 9 positions matching TRBD1. Germline CDR1 is SGHRS and CDR2 is YFSETQ. The CDR3 is 15 residues long. V dropped 0 bases and J dropped 4; count of bases not matched to a gene: 4. CDR3 residues: CASSLDRGLGTEAFF. CDR3 sequence (DNA): TGCGCCAGCAGCTTGGACAGGGGGCTTGGCACTGAAGCTTTCTTT.

The table lists this clonotype with many counts. The chain combines TRBV11-2 with TRBJ1-1; D not certain. Germline V gene lookup returns CDR1 SGHAT and CDR2 FQNNGV. Trimming left V 1 base short and J 4 bases short, with 7 bases between. This CDR3 contains 13 residues. DNA of the CDR3: TGTGCCAGCAGCTTAGGGGGTGCCACTGAAGCTTTCTTT. Protein product: CASSLGGATEAFF.

This clonotype was found many times. V gene TRBV25-1 combines with J gene TRBJ1-1; D possibly corresponds to TRBD1 (5 bases). Germline V lookup: CDR1 MGHDK, CDR2 SYGVNS. V was trimmed by 8 bases and J by 1 base, leaving 11 bases between them. CDR3 length: 13 residues. This chain's CDR3 is CASEGIPNTEAFF. The CDR3 DNA is TGTGCCAGCGAGGGGATCCCGAACACTGAAGCTTTCTTT.

To note about this clonotype: A much larger clone lies a single base off, so this may be a read error. The CDR3 ends on some other residue instead of the conserved phenylalanine or tryptophan, so this is likely a read error. This chain links TRBV4-1 with TRBJ2-1; the D gene could be TRBD1 or TRBD2 (5 bases each). The V and J ends lost 0 bases and 6 bases respectively, with 9 bases between them. Per the germline V gene, CDR1 is MGHRA and CDR2 is YSYEKL. This CDR3 spans 14 amino acids. In DNA form, the CDR3 reads TGCGCCAGCAGCCAAGAATCGGGGCGCAATGAGCAGTTCATC. This gives the protein CASSQESGRNEQFI.

This clonotype appeared a few times. The genes are TRBV5-1 and TRBJ2-4; D is unclear. V lost 4 bases, J lost 7 bases, and 21 bases lay in between. CDR3 length: 16 residues. Per germline, CDR1 SGHRS and CDR2 YFSETQ. DNA of the CDR3: TGCGCCAGCAGCCAGAATAGTTTCGCGGCCCTTAACATTCAGTACTTC. Amino acids: CASSQNSFAALNIQYF.

Worth noting for this clonotype: This clone may be a read error of a much larger clone one base away. Because the CDR3 is missing its conserved closing phenylalanine or tryptophan, this is likely a read error. The CDR3 DNA follows: TGTGCCAGCAGCCAAGGGGGGGGAGTCTACGAGCAGTACTTA. Translating it yields CASSQGGGVYEQYL. This sequence joins TRBV4-2 and TRBJ2-7; 7 nucleotides line up with TRBD2. Germline V gene sequence: CDR1 LGHNA, CDR2 YNFKEQ. The CDR3 has 14 amino acids. The J segment lost 3 bases and the V segment lost 1 base, leaving 3 bases of the junction unmatched.

This clonotype was recorded many times. This chain connects TRBV5-1 to TRBJ1-1, with 8 nucleotides matching TRBD1. Germline CDR1 and CDR2: SGHRS and YFSETQ. CDR3 length: 15 amino acids. Trimming removed 0 bases from V and 4 bases from J; junction bases left unmatched: 5. CDR3 protein: CASSLALTGGTEAFF. DNA of the CDR3: TGCGCCAGCAGCTTGGCCCTAACAGGGGGCACTGAAGCTTTCTTT.

The CDR3 DNA sequence: TGCAGCGTTGAAAACAGTTATAATGAAAAACTGTTTTTT. This codes for CSVENSYNEKLFF. J is TRBJ1-4 and V is TRBV29-1; D call uncertain. The germline CDR1 and CDR2 sequences are SQVTM and ANQGSEA. This CDR3 contains 13 residues. V gave up 2 bases and J gave up 4 bases, with 8 bases separating them. The complete variable domain, with remaining parts taken from reference TRBV29-1 and TRBJ1-4, reads SAVISQKPSRDICQRGTSLTIQCQVDSQVTMMFWYRQQPGQSLTLIATANQGSEATYESGFVIDKFPISRPNLTFSTLTVSNMSPEDSSIYLCSVENSYNEKLFFGSGTQLSVL.

This clonotype was seen repeatedly, ten times or more. The rearrangement uses TRBV27 and TRBJ2-3, with D perhaps assigned TRBD1 or TRBD2 (5 bases each). Trimming shortened V by 5 bases and J by 9 bases, and 27 bases separated the two germline ends. Germline lookup yields CDR1 MNHEY and CDR2 SMNVEV (reference sequence). The CDR3 runs 17 residues. The CDR3 bases are TGTGCCAGCAGTCCTAAGTGGGACCAGAGTCCTTCATTGACGCAGTATTTT. Translation gives CASSPKWDQSPSLTQYF.

Many counts were recorded for this clonotype. This chain joins TRBV5-8 and TRBJ1-2, with D unresolved. The germline CDR1 and CDR2 sequences are SGHTS and YDEGEE. This CDR3 has 15 amino acids. The V end lost 0 bases, the J end lost 0 bases, and 9 bases lay between the germline ends. Written as DNA, the CDR3 is TGTGCCAGCAGCTTGGTTGCACTAGCTAACTATGGCTACACCTTC. Its protein is CASSLVALANYGYTF.

The V call is TRBV12-3 or TRBV12-4, the J call TRBJ1-3; D not certain. The V end lost 7 bases, the J end lost 3 bases, and 7 bases lay between the germline ends. The CDR3 extends over 12 amino acids. The CDR3 DNA sequence: TGTGCCAGCATCCTGATTGGAAACACCATATATTTT. The encoded protein is CASILIGNTIYF.

This clonotype was detected only a few times. The V and J genes are TRBV10-3 and TRBJ2-5; 8 nucleotides line up with TRBD2. V lost 6 bases and J lost 6; bases outside the gene matches: 9. Germline-derived CDR1 and CDR2 are ENHRY and SYGVKD. This CDR3 has 14 amino acids. CDR3 coding DNA: TGTGCCATCAGCGTTGGCGGGGGGCGGAAGACCCAGTACTTC. Translation: CAISVGGGRKTQYF.